This T cell receptor (beta chain) is drawn from a study of metastatic and nonmetastatic thyroid tumors. Study-wide background: The study looked at repertoires side by side in blood and in tumor or nodule tissue from malignant and benign thyroid patients.

Under the authors' procedure: A distant-metastasis classifier for papillary thyroid cancer was built using CDR3 differences across clinicopathological groups. TCRdb re-called the PCR reads through MiXCR. The V and J calls here are based on TCRdb, not the publication. Altogether roughly 12,000 clones are present, roughly 30% being singletons, with the ten largest covering less than 15%. Ahead of thyroid surgery, no patient had received treatment of any kind. The CDR3 consists of 15 residues. Germline lookup yields CDR1 LNHDA and CDR2 SQIVND (reference sequence). The V end was cut by 6 bases, the J end by 2 bases, with 16 bases between.

This receptor was taken from a female donor with papillary thyroid cancer or a benign thyroid nodule (not recorded which). Some clones in this sample may be carry-over from other donors' samples. The gene calls are TRBV19 and TRBJ1-1, with D uncertain. The sample comprised tumor tissue. In nucleotides, the CDR3 is TGTGCCAGTAGCATGCTCTGGACGGCTAACACTGAAGCTTTCTTT. Translation gives CASSMLWTANTEAFF.